This TCR beta chain appears in the sequencing data of a study of T cell responses to AZD1222 COVID-19 vaccine (dated by TCRdb to the early 2020s). About the study as a whole: TCR sequencing was performed for 230 to 250 trial participants, of whom roughly 200 were given two doses of AZD1222 and around 25 were given two doses of MenACWY control vaccine. Trial participants were enrolled into age subgroups of 18-55, 56-69 and 70-plus years, which contained around 140, 26 and 57 TCR-sequenced participants, respectively.

Broad study findings and their caveats: The vaccine-associated CD4 TCRs covered the entire spike protein, and the dominant responses fell in regions 160-218 and 743-854. The 56-69-year group was small, and its depth increase did not reach significance, likely because of low power. Spike-specific TCR breadth and depth rose significantly after two AZD1222 doses compared with day 0 and with MenACWY recipients. Epitopes outside the regions mutated in the B.1.351 and B.1.1.7 variants were reportedly recognized by nearly half of the unique spike-specific TCRs. Because no day 14 peak-response samples were available, repertoires were characterized only after the peak T cell response. Conclusions about previously exposed vaccinees are limited, since just a handful of AZD1222 recipients were seropositive for SARS-CoV-2 at baseline. Participants were mostly white British and included more females than males, and it was suggested by the authors that clonal diversity may have been underestimated.

The time point label here, explained by the study, means: about 28 days (+/-7) after the second vaccine dose. AZD1222 recipients whose second dose came at about 4 weeks and those whose second dose came at about 12 weeks were combined into one group, since spike-specific TCR depth and breadth did not differ between the two schedules. Vaccinee samples were obtained from the UK trials COV001 and COV002, which included a single-blind randomized controlled phase 2/3 trial of AZD1222 (ChAdOx1 nCoV-19) in healthy adults. For TCRbeta chain sequencing, PBMC samples from trial participants were taken at day 0 and at day 28 after the second dose. The CDR3 regions of human TCRbeta chains were analyzed by immunosequencing. As for the authors' bioinformatics: Repertoire TCRs were matched against a reference library of SARS-CoV-2-specific TCRs generated with the MIRA antigen-specificity platform. Breadth was defined as the fraction of unique TCRs that were SARS-CoV-2-associated. Depth was defined as the fraction of total T cells that were SARS-CoV-2-associated. Using the MIRA data, each spike-specific TCR was assigned both to the spike region to which the TCR was reactive and to a CD4 or CD8 class. Log10-transformed breadth and depth values were compared by one-way ANOVA with Sidak's multiple comparisons tests. Here the immuneACCESS table is served through TCRdb, limited to in-frame sequences with V and J called. Missing clones are a known gap in these copies; in checked studies unresolved V genes cover under half, and the rest lacks a known reason. V, J and clone size are those of that table, while D and trimming were read from the DNA. Here the sample has roughly 180,000 clones; approximately 93% occur a single time. 3.4% of the sample is in the top ten clones.

A word on this clone: The target of this receptor is not known. Base qualities are not at hand, and no much larger clone is one base apart.

The sequences come from peripheral blood, collected 28 days after the second AZD1222 dose. The clonotype originates from an adult who received the AZD1222 COVID-19 vaccine.

CDR3 loop: CASSPRVAGGRSPLHF. The DNA is TGCGCCAGCAGCCCCCGGGTAGCAGGGGGTAGGTCACCCCTCCACTTT. This chain is built from TRBV4-3 and TRBJ1-6; the junction holds 7 bases that match TRBD1. The germline V gene supplies CDR1 LGHNA and CDR2 YSLEER. V is pruned by 4 bases and J by 10 bases, leaving 13 bases of the junction without a gene match. CDR3 length: 16 amino acids, cysteine to phenylalanine. Just CDR3 DNA is preserved here, 48 bases in frame from base 1.